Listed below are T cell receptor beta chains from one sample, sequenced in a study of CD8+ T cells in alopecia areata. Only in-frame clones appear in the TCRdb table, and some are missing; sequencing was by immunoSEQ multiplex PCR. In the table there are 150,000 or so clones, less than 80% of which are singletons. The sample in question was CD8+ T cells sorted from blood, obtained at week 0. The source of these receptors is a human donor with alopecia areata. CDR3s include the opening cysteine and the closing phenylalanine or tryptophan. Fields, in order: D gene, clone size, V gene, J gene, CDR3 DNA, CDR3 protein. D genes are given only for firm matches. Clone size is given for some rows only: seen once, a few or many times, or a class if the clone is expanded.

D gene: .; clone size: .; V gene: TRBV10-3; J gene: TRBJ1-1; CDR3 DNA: TGTGCCATCAGGGATGGAGGTTTAGTCACTGAAGCTTTCTTT; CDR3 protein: CAIRDGGLVTEAFF
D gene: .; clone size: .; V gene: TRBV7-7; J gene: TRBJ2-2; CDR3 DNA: TGTGCCACCTCCGCCGCCCTGACGCGGCGGAACATGGGCGGGGAGCTGTTTTTT; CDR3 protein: CATSAALTRRNMGGELFF
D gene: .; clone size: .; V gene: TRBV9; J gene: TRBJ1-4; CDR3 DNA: TGTGCCAGCAGCGTAGAAGGGACACCGAATGAAAAACTGTTTTTT; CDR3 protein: CASSVEGTPNEKLFF
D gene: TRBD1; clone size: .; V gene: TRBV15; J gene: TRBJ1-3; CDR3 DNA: TGTGCCACCAGCAGAGATCGGGACAGTCCTGGAAACACCATATATTTT; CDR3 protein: CATSRDRDSPGNTIYF
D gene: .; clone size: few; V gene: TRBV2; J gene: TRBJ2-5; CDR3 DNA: TGTGCCAGCAGTGCCCCCCGAGGGGGGGGCGGGGAGACCCAGTACTTC; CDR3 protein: CASSAPRGGGGETQYF
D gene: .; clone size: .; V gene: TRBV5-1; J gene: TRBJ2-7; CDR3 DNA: TGCGCCAGCAGTTCGGAGGGACAGAACTACGAGCAGTACTTC; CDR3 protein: CASSSEGQNYEQYF
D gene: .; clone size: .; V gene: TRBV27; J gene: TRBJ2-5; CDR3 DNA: TGTGCCAGCAGTTTGTGGGGGGCCGGAGAGACCCAGTACTTC; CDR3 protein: CASSLWGAGETQYF
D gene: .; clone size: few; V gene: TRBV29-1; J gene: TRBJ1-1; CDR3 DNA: TGCACGAGCAAATCAGGGGACACTGAAGCTTTCTTT; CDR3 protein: CTSKSGDTEAFF
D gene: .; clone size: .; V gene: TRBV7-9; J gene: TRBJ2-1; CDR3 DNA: TGTGCCAGCAAGCCCCCCTCGGAGACCTACAATGAGCAGTTCTTC; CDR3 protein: CASKPPSETYNEQFF
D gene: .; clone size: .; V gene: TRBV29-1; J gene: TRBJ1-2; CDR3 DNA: TGCAGCGTGGCCGGACAGTTGAATGGCTACACCTTC; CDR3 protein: CSVAGQLNGYTF
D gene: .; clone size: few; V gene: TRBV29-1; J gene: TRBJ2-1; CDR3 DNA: TGCAGCGTTGACATAACGGGTGAGCAGTTCTTC; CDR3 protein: CSVDITGEQFF
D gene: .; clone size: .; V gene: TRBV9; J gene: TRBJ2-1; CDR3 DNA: TGTGCCAGCAGCGTTCAGTACAATGAGCAGTTCTTC; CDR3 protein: CASSVQYNEQFF
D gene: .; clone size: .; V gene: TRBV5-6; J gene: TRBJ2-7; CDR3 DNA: TGTGCCAGCAGCTTTTGGGACCTGGGAAAATCCTACGAGCAGTACTTC; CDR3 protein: CASSFWDLGKSYEQYF
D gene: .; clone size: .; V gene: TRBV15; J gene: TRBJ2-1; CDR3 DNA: TGTGCCACCAGCAGAGACGGGGTTACCTACAATGAGCAGTTCTTC; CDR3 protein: CATSRDGVTYNEQFF
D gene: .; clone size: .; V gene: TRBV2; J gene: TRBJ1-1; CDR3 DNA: TGTGCCAGCAGCGACAAGGTTGGGGTTTTCTTT; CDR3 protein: CASSDKVGVFF
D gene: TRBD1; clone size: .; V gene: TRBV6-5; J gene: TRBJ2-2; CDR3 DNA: TGTGCCAGCACCACAGGGGGTCCGAACACCGGGGAGCTGTTTTTT; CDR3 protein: CASTTGGPNTGELFF
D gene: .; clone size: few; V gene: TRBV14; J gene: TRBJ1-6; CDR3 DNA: TGTGCCAGCCGAGACAGCTCCTATAATTCACCCCTCCACTTT; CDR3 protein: CASRDSSYNSPLHF
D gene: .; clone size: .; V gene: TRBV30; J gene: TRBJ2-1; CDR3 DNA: TGTGCCTGGAGTCCCGGGGGAGCCTTGAATGAGCAGTTCTTC; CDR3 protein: CAWSPGGALNEQFF
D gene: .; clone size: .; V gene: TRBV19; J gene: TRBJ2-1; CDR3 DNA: TGTGCCAGTAGTATAGTTTTCTCCTACAATGAGCAGTTCTTC; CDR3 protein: CASSIVFSYNEQFF
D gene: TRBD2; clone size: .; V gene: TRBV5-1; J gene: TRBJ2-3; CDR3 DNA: TGCGCCAGCAGCGGTCGACTAGCGGGGGGTAGTTCGACAGATACGCAGTATTTT; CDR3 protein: CASSGRLAGGSSTDTQYF
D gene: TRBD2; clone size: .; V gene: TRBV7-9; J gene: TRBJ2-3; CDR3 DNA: TGTGCCAGCAGCTTAAGTAGCGGGAGGGGGACGCAGTATTTT; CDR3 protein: CASSLSSGRGTQYF
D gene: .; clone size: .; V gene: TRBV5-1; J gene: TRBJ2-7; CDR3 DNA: TGCGCCAGCAGCTTAACAGGGATGTACGAGCAGTACTTC; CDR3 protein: CASSLTGMYEQYF
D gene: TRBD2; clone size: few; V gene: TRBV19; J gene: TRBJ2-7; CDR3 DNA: TGTGCCAGTAGTCCGAGGACTAGCGGGGGCGAGCAGTACTTC; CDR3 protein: CASSPRTSGGEQYF
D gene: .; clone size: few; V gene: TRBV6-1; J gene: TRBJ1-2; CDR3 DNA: TGTGCCAGCAGTGAATCTTTAGGGGGAGCTAACTATGGCTACACCTTC; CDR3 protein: CASSESLGGANYGYTF
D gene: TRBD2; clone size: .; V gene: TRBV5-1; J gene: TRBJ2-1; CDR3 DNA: TGCGCCAGCAGCTTGTTTCCTAGCGGGGGGGCTAAGTACAATGAGCAGTTCTTC; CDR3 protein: CASSLFPSGGAKYNEQFF
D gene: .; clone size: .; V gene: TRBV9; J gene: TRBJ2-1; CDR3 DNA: TGTGCCAGCAGCGTCGGAAGCGGGAATGAGCAGTTCTTC; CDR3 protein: CASSVGSGNEQFF
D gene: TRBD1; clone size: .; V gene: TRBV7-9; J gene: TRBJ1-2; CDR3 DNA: TGTGCCAGCAGCAGACGTCAAACAGGGGGACTGGAGGGCTACACCTTC; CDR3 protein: CASSRRQTGGLEGYTF
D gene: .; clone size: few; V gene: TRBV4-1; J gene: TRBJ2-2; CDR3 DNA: TGCGCCAGCAGCCCCCGGGAGCTGGAGCTGTTTTTT; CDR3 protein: CASSPRELELFF
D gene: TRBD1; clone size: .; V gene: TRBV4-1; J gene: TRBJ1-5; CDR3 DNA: TGCGCCAGCAGCCAAGGCACGTACAGGGGGCGTCAGCCCCAGCATTTT; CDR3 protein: CASSQGTYRGRQPQHF
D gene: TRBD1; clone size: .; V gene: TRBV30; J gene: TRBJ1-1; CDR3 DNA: TGTGCCTGGGGTCAGGGGGCCACTGAAGCTTTCTTT; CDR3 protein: CAWGQGATEAFF
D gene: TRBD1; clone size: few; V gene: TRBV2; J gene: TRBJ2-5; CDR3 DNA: TGTGCCAGCAGTGTGCGGGACAGGGCCCCTGAGACCCAGTACTTC; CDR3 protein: CASSVRDRAPETQYF
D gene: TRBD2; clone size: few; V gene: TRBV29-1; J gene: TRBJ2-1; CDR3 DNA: TGCAGCGTTGAAGGAGCGGGGGGCGGCGATGAGCAGTTCTTC; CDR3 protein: CSVEGAGGGDEQFF
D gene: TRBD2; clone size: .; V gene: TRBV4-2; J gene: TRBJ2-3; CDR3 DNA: TGTGCCAGCAGCCAAGATGGTGGGGGGGTCGGTCCGCAGTATTTT; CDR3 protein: CASSQDGGGVGPQYF
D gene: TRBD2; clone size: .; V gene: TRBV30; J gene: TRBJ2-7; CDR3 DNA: TGTGCCTGGAGTCACGAGACGGGGGGGCCTACCCAGAGCTCCTACGAGCAGTACTTC; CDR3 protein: CAWSHETGGPTQSSYEQYF
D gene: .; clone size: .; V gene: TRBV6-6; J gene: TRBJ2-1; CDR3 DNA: TGTGCCAGCAGTTACTCGGCCCCGGGATACAATGAGCAGTTCTTC; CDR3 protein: CASSYSAPGYNEQFF
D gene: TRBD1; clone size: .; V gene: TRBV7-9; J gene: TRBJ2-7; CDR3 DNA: TGTGCCAGCAGCTCCAGGGGGCCCACCTACGAGCAGTACTTC; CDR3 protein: CASSSRGPTYEQYF
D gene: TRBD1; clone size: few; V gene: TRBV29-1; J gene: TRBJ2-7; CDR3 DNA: TGCAGCGCGACAGGGGGAGAGGGCTACGAGCAGTACTTC; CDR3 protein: CSATGGEGYEQYF
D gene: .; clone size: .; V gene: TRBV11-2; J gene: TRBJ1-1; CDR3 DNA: TGTGCCAGCAGCTTAGTGTTGCAGAACACTGAAGCTTTCTTT; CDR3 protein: CASSLVLQNTEAFF
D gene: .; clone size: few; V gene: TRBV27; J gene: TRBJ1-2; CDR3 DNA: TGTGCCAGCAGTTTCCCAGGGGTTGGCTACACCTTC; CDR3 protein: CASSFPGVGYTF
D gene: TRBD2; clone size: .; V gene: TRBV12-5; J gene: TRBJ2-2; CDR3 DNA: TGTGCTAGTGGTTTGGTACCTTCGGGGTCGATAGCGGGGGGACGGAACACCGGGGAGCTGTTTTTT; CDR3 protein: CASGLVPSGSIAGGRNTGELFF
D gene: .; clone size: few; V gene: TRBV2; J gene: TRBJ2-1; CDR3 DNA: TGTGCCAGCAGTGAACGCCCTAGCCCTAGGGGCAATGAGCAGTTCTTC; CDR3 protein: CASSERPSPRGNEQFF
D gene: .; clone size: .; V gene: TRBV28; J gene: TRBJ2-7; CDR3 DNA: TGTGCCAGCAGTCCCAAAGGACGGTTCGTCTACGAGCAGTACTTC; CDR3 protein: CASSPKGRFVYEQYF
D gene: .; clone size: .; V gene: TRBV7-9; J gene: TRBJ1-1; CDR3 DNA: TGTGCCAGCAGCCGAGGACGGAGAAAAAACGAAGCTTTCTTT; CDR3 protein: CASSRGRRKNEAFF
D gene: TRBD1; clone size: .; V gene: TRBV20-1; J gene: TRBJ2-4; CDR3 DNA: TGCAGTGCTGGAACCTCAGGGGGCGCGTACTTC; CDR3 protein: CSAGTSGGAYF
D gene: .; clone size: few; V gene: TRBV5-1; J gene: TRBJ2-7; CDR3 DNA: TGCGCCAGCAGCTTGGAGATGAGCTCCTACGAGCAGTACTTC; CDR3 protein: CASSLEMSSYEQYF
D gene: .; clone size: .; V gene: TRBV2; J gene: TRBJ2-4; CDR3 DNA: TGTGCCAGCGCGGACGCCCTACTAGCCAAAAACATTCAGTACTTC; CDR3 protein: CASADALLAKNIQYF
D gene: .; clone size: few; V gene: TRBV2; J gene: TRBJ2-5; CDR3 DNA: TGTGCCAGTGGAGCCGGGACGGGGCTCCAAGAGACCCAGTACTTC; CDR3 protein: CASGAGTGLQETQYF
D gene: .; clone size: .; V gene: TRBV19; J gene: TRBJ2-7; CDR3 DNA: TGTGCCAGTAGTATTCCCGGCAGGCGAGAGGAGCAGTACTTC; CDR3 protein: CASSIPGRREEQYF
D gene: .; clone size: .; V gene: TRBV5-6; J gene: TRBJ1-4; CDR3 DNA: TGTGCCAGCAGCCCGGAGGGCGGGACAACCACAACTAATGAAAAACTGTTTTTT; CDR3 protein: CASSPEGGTTTTNEKLFF
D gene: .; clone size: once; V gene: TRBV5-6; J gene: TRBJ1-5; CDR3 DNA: TGTGCCAGCAGCTTGGGGGCTGTACCGGGACAGCCCCAGCATTTT; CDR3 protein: CASSLGAVPGQPQHF